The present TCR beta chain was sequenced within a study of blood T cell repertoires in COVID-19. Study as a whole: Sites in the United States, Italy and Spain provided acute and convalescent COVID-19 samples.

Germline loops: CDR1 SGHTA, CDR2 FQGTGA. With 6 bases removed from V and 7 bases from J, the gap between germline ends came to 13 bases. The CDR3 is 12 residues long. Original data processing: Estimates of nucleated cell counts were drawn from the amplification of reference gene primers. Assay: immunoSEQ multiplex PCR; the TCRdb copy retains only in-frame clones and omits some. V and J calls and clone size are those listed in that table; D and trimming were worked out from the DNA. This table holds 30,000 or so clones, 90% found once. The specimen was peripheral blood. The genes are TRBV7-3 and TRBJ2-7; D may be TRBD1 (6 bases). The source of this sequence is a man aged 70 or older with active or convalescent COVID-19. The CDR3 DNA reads TGTGCCAGCAGGGGCAGGGGTGGTGAGCAGTACTTC. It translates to CASRGRGGEQYF. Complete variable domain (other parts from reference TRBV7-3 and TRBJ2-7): GAGVSQTPSNKVTEKGKYVELRCDPISGHTALYWYRQSLGQGPEFLIYFQGTGAADDSGLPNDRFFAVRPEGSVSTLKIQRTERGDSAVYLCASRGRGGEQYFGPGTRLTVT.